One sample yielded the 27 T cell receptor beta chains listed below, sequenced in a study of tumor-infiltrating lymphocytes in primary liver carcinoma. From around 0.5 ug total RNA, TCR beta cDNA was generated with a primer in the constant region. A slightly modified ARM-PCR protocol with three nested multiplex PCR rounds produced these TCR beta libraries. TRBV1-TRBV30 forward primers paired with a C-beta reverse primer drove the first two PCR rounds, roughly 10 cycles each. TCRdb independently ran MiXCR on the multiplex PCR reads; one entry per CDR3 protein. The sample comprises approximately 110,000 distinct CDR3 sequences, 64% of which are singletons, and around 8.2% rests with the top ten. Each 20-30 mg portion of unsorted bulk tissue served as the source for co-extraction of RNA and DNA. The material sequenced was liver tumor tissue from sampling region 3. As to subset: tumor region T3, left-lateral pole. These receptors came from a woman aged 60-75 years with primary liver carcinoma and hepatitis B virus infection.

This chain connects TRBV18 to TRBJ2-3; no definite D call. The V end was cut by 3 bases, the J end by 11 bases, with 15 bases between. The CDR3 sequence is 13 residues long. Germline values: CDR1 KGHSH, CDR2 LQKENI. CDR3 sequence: CASSPRPIPLQYF. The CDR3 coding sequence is TGTGCCAGCTCACCTCGACCGATCCCGCTGCAGTATTTT.

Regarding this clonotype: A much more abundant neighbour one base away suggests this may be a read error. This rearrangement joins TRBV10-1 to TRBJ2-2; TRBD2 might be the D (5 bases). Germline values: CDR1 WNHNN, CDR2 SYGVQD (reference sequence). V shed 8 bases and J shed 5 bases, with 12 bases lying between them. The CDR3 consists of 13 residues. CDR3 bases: TGCGCCAGCGCGTCTAGCCAAACCGGGGAGCTGTTTTTT. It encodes CASASSQTGELFF.

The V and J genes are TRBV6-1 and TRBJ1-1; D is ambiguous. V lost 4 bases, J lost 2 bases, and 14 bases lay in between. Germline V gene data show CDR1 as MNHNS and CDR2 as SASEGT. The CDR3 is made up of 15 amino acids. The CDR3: CASSAPRASNTEAFF. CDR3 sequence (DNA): TGTGCCAGCAGTGCCCCAAGGGCTAGTAACACTGAAGCTTTCTTT.

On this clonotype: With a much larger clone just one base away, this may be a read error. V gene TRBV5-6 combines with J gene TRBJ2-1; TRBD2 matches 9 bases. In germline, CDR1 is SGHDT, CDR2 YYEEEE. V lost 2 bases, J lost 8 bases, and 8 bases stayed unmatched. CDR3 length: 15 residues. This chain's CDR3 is CASSLGLTSGYEQFF. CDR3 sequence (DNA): TGTGCCAGCAGCTTAGGTTTGACTAGCGGATATGAGCAGTTCTTC.

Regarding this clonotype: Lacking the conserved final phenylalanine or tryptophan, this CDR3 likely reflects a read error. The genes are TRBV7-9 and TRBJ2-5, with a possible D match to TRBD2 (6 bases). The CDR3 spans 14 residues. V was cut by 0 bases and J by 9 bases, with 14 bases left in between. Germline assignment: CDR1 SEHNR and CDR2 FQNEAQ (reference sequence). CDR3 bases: TGTGCCAGCAGCTTAGCGGGCAGGGAGGAGCCCCAGTACTCC. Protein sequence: CASSLAGREEPQYS.

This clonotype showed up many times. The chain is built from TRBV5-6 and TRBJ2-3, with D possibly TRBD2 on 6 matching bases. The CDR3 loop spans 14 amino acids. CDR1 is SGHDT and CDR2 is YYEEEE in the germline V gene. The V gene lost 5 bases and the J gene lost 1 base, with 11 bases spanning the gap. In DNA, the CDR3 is TGTGCCAGCAGTTGGGCTAGCGGCACAGATACGCAGTATTTT. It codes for CASSWASGTDTQYF. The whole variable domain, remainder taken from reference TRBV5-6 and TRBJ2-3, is DAGVTQSPTHLIKTRGQQVTLRCSPKSGHDTVSWYQQALGQGPQFIFQYYEEEERQRGNFPDRFSGHQFPNYSSELNVNALLLGDSALYLCASSWASGTDTQYFGPGTRLTVL.

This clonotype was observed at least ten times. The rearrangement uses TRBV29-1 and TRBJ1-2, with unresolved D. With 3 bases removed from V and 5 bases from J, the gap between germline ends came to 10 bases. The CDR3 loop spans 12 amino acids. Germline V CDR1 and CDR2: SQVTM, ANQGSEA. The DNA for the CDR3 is TGCAGCGTTGAGGCCAACAATTATGGCTACACCTTC. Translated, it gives CSVEANNYGYTF. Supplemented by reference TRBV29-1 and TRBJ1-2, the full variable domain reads SAVISQKPSRDICQRGTSLTIQCQVDSQVTMMFWYRQQPGQSLTLIATANQGSEATYESGFVIDKFPISRPNLTFSTLTVSNMSPEDSSIYLCSVEANNYGYTFGSGTRLTVV.

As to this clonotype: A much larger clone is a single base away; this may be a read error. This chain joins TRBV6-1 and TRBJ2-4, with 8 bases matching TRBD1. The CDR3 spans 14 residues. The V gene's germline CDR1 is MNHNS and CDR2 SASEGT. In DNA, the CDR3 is TGTACCAGCAGTGTGGACAGGGTTTCTGGCATTCAGTACTTC. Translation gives CTSSVDRVSGIQYF.

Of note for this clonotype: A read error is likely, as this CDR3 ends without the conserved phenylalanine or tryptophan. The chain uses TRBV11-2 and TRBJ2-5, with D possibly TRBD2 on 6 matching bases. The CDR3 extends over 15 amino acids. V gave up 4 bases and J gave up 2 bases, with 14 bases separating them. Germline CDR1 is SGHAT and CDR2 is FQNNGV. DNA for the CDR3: TGTGCCAGCAGCTCAAGGACTAAAACACAAGAGACCCAGTACTAC. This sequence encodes CASSSRTKTQETQYY.

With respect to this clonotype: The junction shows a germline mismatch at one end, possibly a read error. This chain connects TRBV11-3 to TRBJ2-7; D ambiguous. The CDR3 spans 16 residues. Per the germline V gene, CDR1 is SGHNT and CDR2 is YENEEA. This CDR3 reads CTGSLEKGPGSYEQYF. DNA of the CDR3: TGCACCGGCAGCTTAGAAAAAGGGCCCGGGTCCTACGAGCAGTACTTC.

In DNA, the CDR3 is TGCGCCAGCAGCTTGGAACTAGCGGGAGCAGATACGCAGTATTTT. This encodes CASSLELAGADTQYF. The chain recombines TRBV5-1 with TRBJ2-3; 11 nucleotides agree with TRBD2. V lost 0 bases and J lost 4; bases outside the gene matches: 1. CDR1 is SGHRS, CDR2 YFSETQ, per germline. This CDR3 has 15 amino acids.

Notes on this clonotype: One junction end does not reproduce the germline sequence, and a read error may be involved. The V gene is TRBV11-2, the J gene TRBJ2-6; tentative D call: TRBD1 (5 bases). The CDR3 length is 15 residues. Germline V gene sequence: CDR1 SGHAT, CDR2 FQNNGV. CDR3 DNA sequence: TGTGTCAGCACCTTGACAGAGGATGGGGCCAACGTCCTGACTTTC. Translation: CVSTLTEDGANVLTF.

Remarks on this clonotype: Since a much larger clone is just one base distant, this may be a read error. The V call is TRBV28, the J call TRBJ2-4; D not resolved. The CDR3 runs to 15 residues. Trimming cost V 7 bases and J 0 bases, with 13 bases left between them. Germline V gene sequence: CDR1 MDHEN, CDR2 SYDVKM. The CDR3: CASTSHQAAKNIQYF. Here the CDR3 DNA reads TGTGCCAGCACCAGCCACCAGGCAGCCAAAAACATTCAGTACTTC.

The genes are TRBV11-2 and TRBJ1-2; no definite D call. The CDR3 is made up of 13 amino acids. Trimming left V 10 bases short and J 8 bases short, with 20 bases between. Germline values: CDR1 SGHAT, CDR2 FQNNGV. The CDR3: CAISLGMYLGYTF. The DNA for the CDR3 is TGTGCCATCAGTTTAGGCATGTATCTAGGCTACACCTTC.

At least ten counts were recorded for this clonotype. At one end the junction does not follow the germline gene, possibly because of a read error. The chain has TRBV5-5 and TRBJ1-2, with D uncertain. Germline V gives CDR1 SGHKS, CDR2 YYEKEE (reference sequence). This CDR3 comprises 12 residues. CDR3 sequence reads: CASSQDSYGYTF. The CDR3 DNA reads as TGCGCCAGCAGCCAAGATTCGTATGGCTACACCTTC.

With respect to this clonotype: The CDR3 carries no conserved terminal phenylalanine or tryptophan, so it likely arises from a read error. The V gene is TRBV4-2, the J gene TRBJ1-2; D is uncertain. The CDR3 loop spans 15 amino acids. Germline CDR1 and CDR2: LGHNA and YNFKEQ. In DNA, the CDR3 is TGTGCCAGCAGCCAAGATATTTACAGCTCCTATGACTACACCGTC. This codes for CASSQDIYSSYDYTV.

Here the CDR3 reads CASSLMEVGGNQPQHF. The CDR3 nucleotides are TGTGCCAGCAGTTTGATGGAGGTGGGAGGGAATCAGCCCCAGCATTTT. This rearrangement joins TRBV12-3 or TRBV12-4 to TRBJ1-5; D gene uncertain. Trimming left V 3 bases short and J 4 bases short, with 16 bases between. CDR3 length: 16 residues.

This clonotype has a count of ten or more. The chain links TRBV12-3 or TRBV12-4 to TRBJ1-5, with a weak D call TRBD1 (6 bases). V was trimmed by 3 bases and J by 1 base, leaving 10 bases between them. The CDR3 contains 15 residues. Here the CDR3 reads CASSLRGASNQPQHF. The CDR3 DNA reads TGTGCCAGCAGTTTGCGGGGGGCAAGCAATCAGCCCCAGCATTTT.

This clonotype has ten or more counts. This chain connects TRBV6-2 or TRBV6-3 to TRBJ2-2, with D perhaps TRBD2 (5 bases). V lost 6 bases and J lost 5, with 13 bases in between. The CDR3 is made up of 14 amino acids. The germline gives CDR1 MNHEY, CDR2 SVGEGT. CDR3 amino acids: CASSQFGDTGELFF. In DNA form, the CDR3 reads TGTGCCAGCAGCCAATTCGGGGATACCGGGGAGCTGTTTTTT.

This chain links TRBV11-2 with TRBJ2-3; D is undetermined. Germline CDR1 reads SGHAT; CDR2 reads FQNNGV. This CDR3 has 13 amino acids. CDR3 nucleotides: TGTGCTATCAGCTTAGGCATCACGGATACGCAGTATTTT. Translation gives CAISLGITDTQYF. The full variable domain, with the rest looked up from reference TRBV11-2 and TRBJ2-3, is EAGVAQSPRYKIIEKRQSVAFWCNPISGHATLYWYQQILGQGPKLLIQFQNNGVVDDSQLPKDRFSAERLKGVDSTLKIQPAKLEDSAVYLCAISLGITDTQYFGPGTRLTVL.

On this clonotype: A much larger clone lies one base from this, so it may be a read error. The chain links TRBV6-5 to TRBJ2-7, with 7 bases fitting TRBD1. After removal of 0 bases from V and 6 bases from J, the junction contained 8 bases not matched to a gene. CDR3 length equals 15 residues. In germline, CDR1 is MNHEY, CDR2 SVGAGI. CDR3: CASSYSGTAQCEQYF. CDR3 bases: TGTGCCAGCAGTTACTCAGGGACAGCTCAGTGCGAGCAGTACTTC.

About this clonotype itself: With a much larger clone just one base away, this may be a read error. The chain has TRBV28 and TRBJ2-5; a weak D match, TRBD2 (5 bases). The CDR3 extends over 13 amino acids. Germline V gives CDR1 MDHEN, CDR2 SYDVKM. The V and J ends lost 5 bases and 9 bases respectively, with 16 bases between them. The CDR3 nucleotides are TGTGCCAGCAGTCCCTCCGAGGTGGAGGCCCAGTACTTC. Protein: CASSPSEVEAQYF.

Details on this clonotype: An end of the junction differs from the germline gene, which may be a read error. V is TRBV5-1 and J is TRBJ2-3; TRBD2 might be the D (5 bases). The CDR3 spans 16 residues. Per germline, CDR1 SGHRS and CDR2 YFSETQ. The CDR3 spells CASSYETSRGMNTLYF. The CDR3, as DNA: TGCGCAAGCAGCTACGAGACTTCCCGGGGTATGAATACGCTGTATTTT.

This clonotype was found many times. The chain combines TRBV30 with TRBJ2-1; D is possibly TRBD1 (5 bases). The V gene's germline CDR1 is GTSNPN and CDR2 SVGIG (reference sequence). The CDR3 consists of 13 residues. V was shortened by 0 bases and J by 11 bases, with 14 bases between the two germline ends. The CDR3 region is CAWSVQDEVKQFF. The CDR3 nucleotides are TGTGCCTGGAGTGTACAGGACGAGGTCAAGCAGTTCTTC. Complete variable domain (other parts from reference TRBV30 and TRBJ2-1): SQTIHQWPATLVQPVGSPLSLECTVEGTSNPNLYWYRQAAGRGLQLLFYSVGIGQISSEVPQNLSASRPQDRQFILSSKKLLLSDSGFYLCAWSVQDEVKQFFGPGTRLTVL.

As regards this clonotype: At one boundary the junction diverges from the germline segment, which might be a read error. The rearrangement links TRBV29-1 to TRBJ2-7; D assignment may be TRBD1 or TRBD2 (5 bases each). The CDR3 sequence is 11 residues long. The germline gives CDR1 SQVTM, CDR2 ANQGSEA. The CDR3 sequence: CGVRGIDEQYF. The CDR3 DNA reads TGCGGCGTGAGGGGTATAGACGAGCAGTACTTC.

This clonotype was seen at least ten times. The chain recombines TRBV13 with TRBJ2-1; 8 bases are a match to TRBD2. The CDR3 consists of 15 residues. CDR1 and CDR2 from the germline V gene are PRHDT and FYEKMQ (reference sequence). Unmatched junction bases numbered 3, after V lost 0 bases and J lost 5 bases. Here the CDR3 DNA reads TGTGCCAGCAGCTTAGGTACTAGCGGAAACAATGAGCAGTTCTTC. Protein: CASSLGTSGNNEQFF.

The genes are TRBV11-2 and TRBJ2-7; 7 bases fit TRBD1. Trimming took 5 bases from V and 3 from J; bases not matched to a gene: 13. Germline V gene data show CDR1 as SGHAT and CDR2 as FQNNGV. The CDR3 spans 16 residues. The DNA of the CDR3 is TGTGCCAGCAGCCCTATAGCCTACAGGGGATACTACGAGCAGTACTTC. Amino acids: CASSPIAYRGYYEQYF.